The clone carrying this TCR beta chain was seen at least ten times. What it binds is unknown. The data originate from a study of T cells after yellow fever vaccination. Across the study: Fractions low in cell number were prepared with SMART-Seq v4 Ultra Low Input. Points from the study as a whole: Reappearance after the booster was seen for most primary-vaccination clones, at 96% CD4 and 70% to 90% CD8.

TCRdb recomputed calls from the 5' RACE reads with MiXCR, one row per CDR3 protein. The sample includes around 120,000 distinct CDR3 sequences, around 6.7% of them seen just once. This CDR3 is 14 amino acids long. The V segment lost 6 bases and the J segment 5 bases; nucleotides outside the gene matches: 8. The germline CDR1 and CDR2 sequences are MGHRA and YSYEKL. The chain is built from TRBV4-1 and TRBJ2-5, with 8 bases lining up with TRBD1. The sequence came from a man aged 18 to 35 who received the YFV17D yellow fever vaccine. Here the sequenced sample was CD4+ T cells sorted from PBMCs, taken approximately 47 days after the first yellow fever vaccination. CDR3 residues: CASRRTGSGETQYF. The CDR3 region has the DNA TGCGCCAGCAGACGGACAGGGTCCGGGGAGACCCAGTACTTC.